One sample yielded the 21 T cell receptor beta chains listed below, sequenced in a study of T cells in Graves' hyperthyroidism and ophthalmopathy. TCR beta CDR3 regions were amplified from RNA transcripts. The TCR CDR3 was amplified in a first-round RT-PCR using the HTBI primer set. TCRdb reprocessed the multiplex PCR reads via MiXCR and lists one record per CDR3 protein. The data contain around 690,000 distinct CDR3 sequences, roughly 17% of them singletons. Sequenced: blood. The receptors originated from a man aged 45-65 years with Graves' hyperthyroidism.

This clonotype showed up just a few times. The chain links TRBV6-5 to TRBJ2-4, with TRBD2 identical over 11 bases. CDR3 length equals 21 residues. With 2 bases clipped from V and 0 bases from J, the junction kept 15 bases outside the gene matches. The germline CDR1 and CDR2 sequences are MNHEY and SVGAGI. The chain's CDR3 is CASSYMQTSGRGILAKNIQYF. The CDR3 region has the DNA TGTGCCAGCAGTTACATGCAAACTAGCGGGAGAGGTATTCTAGCCAAAAACATTCAGTACTTC.

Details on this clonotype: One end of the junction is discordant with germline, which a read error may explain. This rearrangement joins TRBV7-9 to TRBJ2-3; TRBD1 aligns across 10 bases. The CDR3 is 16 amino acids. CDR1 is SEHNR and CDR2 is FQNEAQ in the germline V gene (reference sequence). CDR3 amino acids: CASRPTGQGRTDTQSF. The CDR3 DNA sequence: TGTGCCAGCAGGCCTACGGGACAGGGGCGCACAGATACGCAGTCTTTT.

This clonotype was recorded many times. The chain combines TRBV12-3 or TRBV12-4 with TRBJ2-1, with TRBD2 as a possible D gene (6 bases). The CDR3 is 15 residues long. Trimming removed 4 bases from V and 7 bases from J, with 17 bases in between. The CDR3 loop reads CASSCWRDLVNEQFF. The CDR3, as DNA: TGTGCCAGCAGTTGTTGGCGGGATTTGGTGAATGAGCAGTTCTTC.

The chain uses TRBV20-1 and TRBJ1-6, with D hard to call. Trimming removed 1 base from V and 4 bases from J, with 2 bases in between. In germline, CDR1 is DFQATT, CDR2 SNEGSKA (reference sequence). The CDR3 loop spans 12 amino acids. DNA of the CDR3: TGCAGTGCTAGAGGGTATAATTCACCCCTCCACTTT. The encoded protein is CSARGYNSPLHF.

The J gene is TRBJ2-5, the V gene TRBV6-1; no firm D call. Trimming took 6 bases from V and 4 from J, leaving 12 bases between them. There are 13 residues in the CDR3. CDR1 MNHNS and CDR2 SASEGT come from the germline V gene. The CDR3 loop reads CASRATWGETQYF. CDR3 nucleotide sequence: TGTGCCAGCAGGGCTACCTGGGGAGAGACCCAGTACTTC.

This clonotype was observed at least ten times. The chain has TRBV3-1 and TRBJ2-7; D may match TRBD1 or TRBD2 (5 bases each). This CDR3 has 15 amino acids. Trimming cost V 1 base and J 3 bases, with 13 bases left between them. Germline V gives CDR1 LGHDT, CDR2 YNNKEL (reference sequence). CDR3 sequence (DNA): TGTGCCAGCAGCCAAGGGATAGGGGACCACTACGAGCAGTACTTC. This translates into CASSQGIGDHYEQYF.

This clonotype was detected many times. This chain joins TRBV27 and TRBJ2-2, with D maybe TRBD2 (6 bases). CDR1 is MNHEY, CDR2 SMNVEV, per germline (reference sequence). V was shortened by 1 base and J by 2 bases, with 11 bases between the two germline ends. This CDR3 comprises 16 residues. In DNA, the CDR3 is TGTGCCAGCAGTTTATGGTGGAGGGAAAACACCGGGGAGCTGTTTTTT. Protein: CASSLWWRENTGELFF.

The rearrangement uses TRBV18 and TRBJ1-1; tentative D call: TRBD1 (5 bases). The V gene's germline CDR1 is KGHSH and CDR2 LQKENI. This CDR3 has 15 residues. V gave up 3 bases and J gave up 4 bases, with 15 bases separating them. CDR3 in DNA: TGTGCCAGCTCACCGTACCCGACAGAAACCACTGAAGCTTTCTTT. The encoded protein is CASSPYPTETTEAFF.

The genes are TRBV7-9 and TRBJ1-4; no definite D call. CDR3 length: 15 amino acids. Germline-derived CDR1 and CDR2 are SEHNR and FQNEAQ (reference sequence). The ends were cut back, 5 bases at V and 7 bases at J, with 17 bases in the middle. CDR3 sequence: CASSRPGLGSEKLFF. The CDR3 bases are TGTGCCAGCAGCCGCCCCGGACTCGGGAGTGAAAAACTGTTTTTT.

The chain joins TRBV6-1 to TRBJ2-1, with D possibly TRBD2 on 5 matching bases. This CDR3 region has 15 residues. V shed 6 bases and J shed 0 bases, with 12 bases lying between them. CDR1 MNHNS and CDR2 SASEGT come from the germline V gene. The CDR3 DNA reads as TGTGCCAGCAGCCAGCGGAAGGTCTCCTACAATGAGCAGTTCTTC. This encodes CASSQRKVSYNEQFF.

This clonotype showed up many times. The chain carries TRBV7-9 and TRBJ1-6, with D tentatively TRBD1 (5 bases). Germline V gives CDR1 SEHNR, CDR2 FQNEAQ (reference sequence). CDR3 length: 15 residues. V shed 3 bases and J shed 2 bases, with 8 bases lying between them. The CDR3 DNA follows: TGTGCCAGCAGCTTCGGGGCTGCCTATAATTCACCCCTCCACTTT. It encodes CASSFGAAYNSPLHF. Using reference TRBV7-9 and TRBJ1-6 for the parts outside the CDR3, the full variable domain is DTGVSQNPRHKITKRGQNVTFRCDPISEHNRLYWYRQTLGQGPEFLTYFQNEAQLEKSRLLSDRFSAERPKGSFSTLEIQRTEQGDSAMYLCASSFGAAYNSPLHFGNGTRLTVT.

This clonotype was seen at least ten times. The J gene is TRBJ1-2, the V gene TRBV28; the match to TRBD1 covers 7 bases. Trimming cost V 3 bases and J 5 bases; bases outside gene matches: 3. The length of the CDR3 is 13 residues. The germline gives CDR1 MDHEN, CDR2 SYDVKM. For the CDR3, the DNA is TGTGCCAGCAGTTTTTCAGGGGGATATGGCTACACCTTC. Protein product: CASSFSGGYGYTF.

CDR3: CASSQSGDGNQPQHF. The CDR3 coding sequence is TGCGCCAGCAGCCAATCGGGGGACGGAAATCAGCCCCAGCATTTT. The chain combines TRBV4-1 with TRBJ1-5; the D gene is possibly TRBD1 (5 bases). CDR1 is MGHRA, CDR2 YSYEKL, per germline. The CDR3 has 15 residues. V was cut by 2 bases and J by 4 bases, with 12 bases left in between.

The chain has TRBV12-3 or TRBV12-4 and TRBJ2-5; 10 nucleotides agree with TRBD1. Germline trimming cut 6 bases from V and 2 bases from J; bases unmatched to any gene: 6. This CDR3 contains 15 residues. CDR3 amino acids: CASSRTGGGQETQYF. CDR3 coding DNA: TGTGCCAGCAGCCGGACAGGGGGGGGTCAAGAGACCCAGTACTTC.

CDR3: CATSDSRTRTGTDTQYF. CDR3 bases: TGTGCCACCAGTGATTCGCGGACTAGGACTGGCACAGATACGCAGTATTTT. The rearrangement joins TRBV24-1 to TRBJ2-3; 7 nucleotides line up with TRBD2. Germline values: CDR1 KGHDR, CDR2 SFDVKD. With V trimmed by 2 bases and J by 1 base, 8 bases remained unmatched. The CDR3 contains 17 residues.

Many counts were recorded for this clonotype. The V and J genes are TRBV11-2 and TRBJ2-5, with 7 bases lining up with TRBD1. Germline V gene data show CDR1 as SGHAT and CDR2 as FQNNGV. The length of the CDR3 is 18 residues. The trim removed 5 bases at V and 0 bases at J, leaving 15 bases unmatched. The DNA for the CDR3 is TGTGCCAGCAGCCTCACTACCTATCCCGGGACAGACCAAGAGACCCAGTACTTC. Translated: CASSLTTYPGTDQETQYF.

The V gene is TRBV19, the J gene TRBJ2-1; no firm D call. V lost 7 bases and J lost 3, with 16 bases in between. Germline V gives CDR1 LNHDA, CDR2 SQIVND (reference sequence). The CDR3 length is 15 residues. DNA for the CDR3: TGTGCCAGTACCAACTACCTCTATGACTACAATGAGCAGTTCTTC. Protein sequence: CASTNYLYDYNEQFF.

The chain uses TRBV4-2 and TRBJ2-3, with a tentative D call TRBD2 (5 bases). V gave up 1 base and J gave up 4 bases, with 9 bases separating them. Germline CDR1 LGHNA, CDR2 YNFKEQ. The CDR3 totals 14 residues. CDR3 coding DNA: TGTGCCAGCAGCCAAGTGCGGGCGGCAGATACGCAGTATTTT. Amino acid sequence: CASSQVRAADTQYF.

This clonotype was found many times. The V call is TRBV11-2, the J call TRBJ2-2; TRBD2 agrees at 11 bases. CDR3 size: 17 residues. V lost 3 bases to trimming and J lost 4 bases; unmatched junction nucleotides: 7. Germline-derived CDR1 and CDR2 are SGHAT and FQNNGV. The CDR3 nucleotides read TGTGCCAGCAGCTTCACACTAGCGGGAGAAATCACCGGGGAGCTGTTTTTT. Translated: CASSFTLAGEITGELFF.

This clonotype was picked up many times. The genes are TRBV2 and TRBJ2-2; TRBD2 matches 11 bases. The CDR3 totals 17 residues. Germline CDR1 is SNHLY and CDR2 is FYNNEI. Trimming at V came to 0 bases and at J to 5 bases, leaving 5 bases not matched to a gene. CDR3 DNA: TGTGCCAGCAGTGAAGCGTTACTAGCGGGAGTGACCGGGGAGCTGTTTTTT. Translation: CASSEALLAGVTGELFF. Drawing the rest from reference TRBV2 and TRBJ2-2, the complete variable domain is EPEVTQTPSHQVTQMGQEVILRCVPISNHLYFYWYRQILGQKVEFLVSFYNNEISEKSEIFDDQFSVERPDGSNFTLKIRSTKLEDSAMYFCASSEALLAGVTGELFFGEGSRLTVL.

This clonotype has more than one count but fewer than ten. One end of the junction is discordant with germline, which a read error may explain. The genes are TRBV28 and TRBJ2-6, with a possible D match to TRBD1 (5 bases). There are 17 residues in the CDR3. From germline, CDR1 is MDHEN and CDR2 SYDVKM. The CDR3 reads CASSLLRVLSGASVLTF. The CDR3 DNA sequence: TGTGCCAGCAGTTTGCTTAGGGTCCTCTCTGGGGCCAGCGTCCTGACTTTC.